The present entry profiles one T cell receptor beta chain with its context. This sample is drawn from a study of blood T cell repertoires in COVID-19. Whole-study context: The cDNA or gDNA used as material had been derived from T cells, B-cell-depleted T cells, or PBMCs.

Method: immunoSEQ multiplex PCR; TCRdb's copy keeps in-frame clones and lacks some. The sample contains around 130,000 clones, roughly four fifths of which appear only once. V was pared by 5 bases and J by 6 bases, with 10 bases between. CDR1 and CDR2 from the germline V gene are MGHDK and SYGVNS. This CDR3 has 12 residues. The chain recombines TRBV25-1 with TRBJ1-1; TRBD1 is a possible D gene (6 bases). Source material: peripheral blood. This clonotype was sampled from a human donor in a cohort sampled during active COVID-19. Here the CDR3 DNA reads TGTGCCAGCAGTTCAGGGGACCCTGAAGCTTTCTTT. This encodes CASSSGDPEAFF. Full variable domain (outside the CDR3, taken from reference TRBV25-1 and TRBJ1-1): EADIYQTPRYLVIGTGKKITLECSQTMGHDKMYWYQQDPGMELHLIHYSYGVNSTEKGDLSSESTVSRIRTEHFPLTLESARPSHTSQYLCASSSGDPEAFFGQGTRLTVV.